Presented here are 2 T cell receptor beta chains from one specimen sequenced in a study of blood T cell repertoires in COVID-19. Assay: immunoSEQ multiplex PCR; the TCRdb copy retains only in-frame clones and omits some. The sample contains some 150,000 clones, over 75% of which appear only once. Sequenced sample: PBMCs or T cells enriched from blood (not recorded which). The receptors come from a woman aged 25 to 39 with acute COVID-19.

This rearrangement joins TRBV5-1 to TRBJ1-5; 7 nucleotides line up with TRBD1. The CDR3 is made up of 15 amino acids. Germline V CDR1 and CDR2: SGHRS, YFSETQ. V lost 3 bases, J lost 4 bases, and 7 bases stayed unmatched. The CDR3 spells CASSSDAGQNQPQHF. The CDR3 DNA reads as TGCGCCAGCAGCTCGGATGCGGGACAGAATCAGCCCCAGCATTTT.

This sequence joins TRBV7-2 and TRBJ2-3, with 9 bases lining up with TRBD2. V was clipped by 4 bases and J by 4 bases; unmatched bases: 9. Germline lookup yields CDR1 SGHTA and CDR2 FQGNSA. The CDR3 is 16 amino acids. The CDR3 coding sequence is TGTGCCAGCAGCTACCTGGCGGCGGGAGGGCCAGATACGCAGTATTTT. It specifies CASSYLAAGGPDTQYF.